This T cell receptor (beta chain) was observed in a study of cytomegalovirus exposure and HLA in healthy donors. Whole-study results and caveats: Productive status was seen about 87% or about 30% of the time for most TCR beta V segments in an earlier analysis.

Each of the donors was a healthy bone marrow donor. Note on this clone: What it recognizes is unknown.

Primers included in the PCR were 60 Vbeta and 13 Jbeta primers. Profiled with immunoSEQ multiplex PCR; TCRdb holds only in-frame clones, not every one. In the table there are 130,000 to 150,000 clones, 60% to 85% of which are singletons. V was cut by 5 bases and J by 10 bases, with 15 bases left in between. The CDR3 sequence is 12 residues long. CDR1 and CDR2 from the germline V gene are GTSNPN and SVGIG (reference sequence). The V gene is TRBV30, the J gene TRBJ2-1; D is undetermined. This clonotype originated in a male donor in good health and CMV-seronegative. Sequenced: PBMCs. The CDR3 sequence: CAWLAVNGEQFF. In nucleotides, the CDR3 is TGTGCCTGGCTTGCGGTTAACGGAGAGCAGTTCTTC.